These T cell receptor beta chains were read from a single sample in a study of blood T cell repertoires in COVID-19. The method was immunoSEQ multiplex PCR; TCRdb's version includes in-frame clones alone and lacks a portion of them. The data show 130,000 to 150,000 clones, roughly 90% seen once. Sequenced: PBMCs or T cells enriched from blood (not recorded which). All receptors come from a woman aged 25 to 39 with acute COVID-19. Both conserved end residues are part of each CDR3. Fields, in order: V gene, J gene, clone size, D gene, CDR3 protein, CDR3 DNA. A D gene is named only where the DNA matches it firmly. Only part of the rows carry a size: once, few, many, or a class if the clone is expanded.

>TRBV27|TRBJ2-1|few|-
CASSLLGHSYNEQFF
TGTGCCAGCAGTTTATTGGGACACAGCTACAATGAGCAGTTCTTC
>TRBV9|TRBJ2-1|few|-
CASSVGIQGHESLNEQFF
TGTGCCAGCAGCGTAGGGATCCAGGGCCACGAGTCCTTAAATGAGCAGTTCTTC
>TRBV30|TRBJ1-1|-|-
CAWMKYVTGGDTEAFF
TGTGCCTGGATGAAGTACGTTACAGGCGGGGACACTGAAGCTTTCTTT
>TRBV4-1|TRBJ2-7|-|TRBD2
CASSHGTSLDEQYF
TGCGCCAGCAGCCACGGGACTAGTCTCGACGAGCAGTACTTC
>TRBV28|TRBJ1-4|few|-
CASSPQSVPFEKLFF
TGTGCCAGCAGCCCTCAGTCTGTACCCTTTGAAAAACTGTTTTTT
>TRBV28|TRBJ1-4|-|TRBD1
CASRPGQGRDEKLFF
TGTGCCAGCAGGCCCGGACAGGGGAGGGACGAAAAACTGTTTTTT
>TRBV7-2|TRBJ2-7|few|TRBD2
CASSARRRASGSTIEQYF
TGTGCCAGCAGCGCCCGACGAAGGGCTAGCGGGAGTACAATCGAGCAGTACTTC
>TRBV28|TRBJ1-5|-|-
CASRTPAGGWQPQHF
TGTGCCAGCAGAACCCCGGCGGGGGGCTGGCAGCCCCAGCATTTT
>TRBV9|TRBJ2-1|-|TRBD2
CASSVTGTSEYNEQFF
TGTGCCAGCAGCGTTACCGGGACTAGCGAGTACAATGAGCAGTTCTTC
>TRBV28|TRBJ1-1|-|-
CASSTPREAFF
TGTGCCAGCAGTACACCACGAGAAGCTTTCTTT
>TRBV15|TRBJ2-1|-|TRBD1
CATSRLSDRAHEQFF
TGTGCCACCAGCAGACTTTCAGACAGGGCCCATGAGCAGTTCTTC
>TRBV7-9|TRBJ1-2|once|-
CASSLSGATNYGYTF
TGTGCCAGCAGCTTATCAGGGGCCACTAACTATGGCTACACCTTC
>TRBV12-3/TRBV12-4|TRBJ2-7|-|-
CASSFGQAYEQYF
TGTGCCAGCAGTTTTGGGCAGGCCTACGAGCAGTACTTC
>TRBV5-1|TRBJ2-1|-|-
CASASAIVVSYNEQFF
TGCGCCAGCGCCTCCGCTATAGTGGTTTCCTACAATGAGCAGTTCTTC
>TRBV10-2|TRBJ1-2|-|-
CASSETRTLGYTF
TGCGCCAGCAGTGAGACGAGGACTCTTGGCTACACCTTC
>TRBV3-1/TRBV3-2|TRBJ2-3|few|TRBD2
CASSLETSSDTQYF
TGTGCCAGCAGTCTAGAGACTAGCTCAGATACGCAGTATTTT
>TRBV5-5|TRBJ2-7|-|TRBD2
CASSLVAGGSSYEQYF
TGTGCCAGCAGCTTGGTAGCGGGAGGGAGCTCCTACGAGCAGTACTTC
>TRBV7-2|TRBJ2-1|-|TRBD2
CASSLAVAGGRGEQFF
TGTGCCAGCAGCTTAGCGGTGGCGGGAGGGAGGGGTGAGCAGTTCTTC
>TRBV6-4|TRBJ2-1|-|TRBD2
CASSGIAGGNNEQFF
TGTGCCAGCAGTGGCATAGCGGGAGGGAACAATGAGCAGTTCTTC
>TRBV18|TRBJ1-1|-|-
CASSPTTGWADGEAFF
TGTGCCAGCTCACCAACCACGGGGTGGGCCGACGGTGAAGCTTTCTTT
>TRBV7-2|TRBJ2-1|-|TRBD2
CASSPEREGLRSEQFF
TGTGCCAGCAGCCCTGAGCGGGAGGGCCTACGGAGTGAGCAGTTCTTC
>TRBV15|TRBJ1-1|-|-
CATSRGRQNTEAFF
TGTGCCACCAGCAGAGGTAGACAGAACACTGAAGCTTTCTTT
>TRBV5-1|TRBJ2-1|-|-
CASRPQYNEQFF
TGCGCCAGCAGGCCCCAGTACAATGAGCAGTTCTTC
>TRBV12-3/TRBV12-4|TRBJ1-2|-|-
CASSARGGYGYTF
TGTGCCAGCAGTGCACGGGGAGGGTATGGCTACACCTTC
>TRBV7-2|TRBJ1-1|-|-
CASSFSGKNTEAFF
TGTGCCAGCAGCTTCTCAGGGAAGAACACTGAAGCTTTCTTT